A single sample gave rise to the 9 T cell receptor beta chains below, sequenced in a study of blood T cell repertoires in COVID-19. Profiled with immunoSEQ multiplex PCR; TCRdb holds only in-frame clones, not every one. In the table there are about 150,000 clones, roughly 84% of which are singletons. The specimen sequenced was peripheral blood. These receptors all come from an older man with active or convalescent COVID-19.

This clone was recorded once. This chain uses TRBV6-2 or TRBV6-3 with TRBJ2-7; the match to TRBD2 covers 10 bases. The CDR3 contains 15 residues. The junction had 8 bases not matched to a gene; V was cut back by 2 bases and J by 7 bases. Germline assignment: CDR1 MNHEY and CDR2 SVGEGT. CDR3 sequence (DNA): TGTGCCAGCAGTTACAGGCCTAGCGGGAGCGGTGAGCAGTACTTC. Amino acids: CASSYRPSGSGEQYF.

The V call is TRBV19, the J call TRBJ1-4; D gene ambiguous. Germline values: CDR1 LNHDA, CDR2 SQIVND (reference sequence). The CDR3 consists of 15 residues. Trimming shortened V by 4 bases and J by 8 bases, and 17 bases separated the two germline ends. Written as DNA, the CDR3 is TGTGCCAGTAGTACCCAAGCTACCAAAAAGGAAAAACTGTTTTTT. Its protein is CASSTQATKKEKLFF.

The chain joins TRBV5-8 to TRBJ2-3; 13 nucleotides match TRBD2. Germline CDR1 is SGHTS and CDR2 is YDEGEE. Trimming at V came to 0 bases and at J to 6 bases, leaving 4 bases not matched to a gene. The CDR3 has 16 residues. The CDR3 loop is CASSLEGTSGADTQYF. As DNA, the CDR3 is TGTGCCAGCAGCTTGGAAGGGACTAGCGGGGCTGATACGCAGTATTTT.

The V gene is TRBV5-1, the J gene TRBJ2-1; D is ambiguous. Trimming stripped 2 bases from V and 7 bases from J, with 7 bases between. Germline values: CDR1 SGHRS, CDR2 YFSETQ. CDR3 length equals 12 residues. Here the CDR3 DNA reads TGCGCCAGCAGCTTTACCGAGAATGAGCAGTTCTTC. Amino acids: CASSFTENEQFF. The entire variable domain, with the rest obtained from reference TRBV5-1 and TRBJ2-1, is as follows: KAGVTQTPRYLIKTRGQQVTLSCSPISGHRSVSWYQQTPGQGLQFLFEYFSETQRNKGNFPGRFSGRQFSNSRSEMNVSTLELGDSALYLCASSFTENEQFFGPGTRLTVL.

J is TRBJ2-5 and V is TRBV7-2, with 8 positions matching TRBD2. The CDR3 runs 16 residues. The V segment lost 3 bases and the J segment 1 base; nucleotides outside the gene matches: 7. CDR1 and CDR2 from the germline V gene are SGHTA and FQGNSA. The CDR3 region has the DNA TGTGCCAGCAGCTTGGCGGGAGGAGGGCTCCAAGAGACCCAGTACTTC. It specifies CASSLAGGGLQETQYF.

The chain recombines TRBV7-2 with TRBJ2-5, with D unclear. CDR1 is SGHTA and CDR2 is FQGNSA in the germline V gene. V was cut by 3 bases and J by 6 bases, with 5 bases left in between. CDR3 length equals 11 residues. The DNA of the CDR3 is TGTGCCAGCAGCTTCACTAAGACCCAGTACTTC. The encoded protein is CASSFTKTQYF.

V usage is TRBV4-2 and J usage is TRBJ2-1, with 9 bases fitting TRBD1. Germline V gives CDR1 LGHNA, CDR2 YNFKEQ. This CDR3 has 16 residues. J lost 7 bases, V lost 1 base, and 8 bases had no gene match. The CDR3 protein is CASSQAGTGQFNEQFF. The CDR3 DNA reads TGTGCCAGCAGCCAAGCCGGGACAGGGCAATTTAATGAGCAGTTCTTC.

The V gene is TRBV5-5, the J gene TRBJ2-2; 10 bases fit TRBD1. CDR1 is SGHKS, CDR2 YYEKEE, per germline (reference sequence). V was pared by 4 bases and J by 6 bases, with 6 bases of the junction left unmatched. The CDR3 runs to 15 residues. CDR3 coding DNA: TGTGCCAGCAGCCTTAGACAGGGGGCGGCCGGGGAGCTGTTTTTT. Translating gives CASSLRQGAAGELFF.

This clone was counted between two and nine times. The J gene is TRBJ1-1, the V gene TRBV5-4; D perhaps matches TRBD1 (6 bases). Germline CDR1 reads SGHNT; CDR2 reads YYREEE (reference sequence). Trimming stripped 4 bases from V and 1 base from J, with 8 bases between. The length of the CDR3 is 13 residues. The CDR3, as DNA: TGTGCCAGCAGCGCGGACAGGAACACTGAAGCTTTCTTT. Its protein is CASSADRNTEAFF.